This TCR beta chain was recorded in a study of blood T cell repertoires in COVID-19. Turning to the study itself: Specimens from acute and convalescent COVID-19 originated in the United States, Italy and Spain. T cells, B-cell-depleted T cells, or PBMCs supplied cDNA or gDNA.

Participants had their cohort set by participant-reported clinical history. This CDR3 is built from 17 residues. CDR1 is SGHVS and CDR2 is FNYEAQ in the germline V gene. V trimming: 2 bases; J trimming: 0 bases; junction bases outside the gene matches: 7. Clones were sequenced by immunoSEQ multiplex PCR, and TCRdb holds only the in-frame ones, with some missing. This sample has 120,000 to 150,000 clones, with roughly 87% found just once. The origin of this receptor is a woman aged 40 to 50 who had been exposed to COVID-19. The chain combines TRBV7-6 with TRBJ1-5, with 7 nucleotides matching TRBD1. What was sequenced was PBMCs or T cells enriched from blood (not recorded which). The CDR3 spells CASSLLSGTDSNQPQHF. DNA of the CDR3: TGTGCCAGCAGCTTATTGTCCGGGACAGATAGCAATCAGCCCCAGCATTTT.